This T cell receptor (beta chain) stems from a study of blood T cell repertoires in COVID-19. The length of the CDR3 is 13 residues. CDR1 ENHRY and CDR2 SYGVKD come from the germline V gene. Trimming left V 10 bases short and J 2 bases short, with 15 bases between. Repertoires were generated with immunoSEQ multiplex PCR, while TCRdb's copy carries only in-frame clones and drops some. The sample has 200,000 or so clones; 84% are singletons. The sequenced sample consisted of PBMCs or T cells enriched from blood (not recorded which). The chain has TRBV10-3 and TRBJ2-7; D possibly corresponds to TRBD2 (7 bases). The receptor comes from a man aged 60-69 years who had recovered from COVID-19. The CDR3 is CATLAGAPYEQYF. The CDR3 DNA sequence: TGTGCCACCTTGGCGGGGGCCCCCTACGAGCAGTACTTC.